The 10 T cell receptor beta chains listed next were all sequenced from one sample in a study of vaccination and CD4 T cells after COVID-19. Time point denoted: late sampling 161 to 241 days after vaccination in three convalescent patients. Specified treatment: roughly 11-day PBMC culture with coronavirus spike peptide pools or control peptides (ViraFEST assay). The study sequenced cultured CD4+ T cell DNA using the Oncomine TCR Beta short-read assay. TCRdb redid the calling of the PCR reads with MiXCR, one entry per CDR3 protein. The profile covers about 26,000 distinct CDR3 sequences, with around two fifths appearing a single time and over 5% taken by the ten largest. The antigens of these receptors remain unknown. This sample comprised CD4+ T cells from blood, cultured in vitro, obtained about 7 months after SARS-CoV-2 vaccination. These receptors originate from a human donor who had recovered from COVID-19.

The chain joins TRBV7-2 to TRBJ2-7; 7 nucleotides agree with TRBD1. There are 14 residues in the CDR3. The V gene's germline CDR1 is SGHTA and CDR2 FQGNSA. Losses at the gene ends were 1 base for V and 2 bases for J; bases not matched to a gene: 2. CDR3 DNA sequence: TGTGCCAGCAGCTTAGATACAGGGGCCTACGAGCAGTACTTC. Translating it yields CASSLDTGAYEQYF. The full variable domain, with the rest looked up from reference TRBV7-2 and TRBJ2-7, is GAGVSQSPSNKVTEKGKDVELRCDPISGHTALYWYRQSLGQGLEFLIYFQGNSAPDKSGLPSDRFSAERTGGSVSTLTIQRTQQEDSAVYLCASSLDTGAYEQYFGPGTRLTVT.

The J gene is TRBJ1-2, the V gene TRBV5-4; D gene unclear. Trimming cost V 0 bases and J 4 bases, with 4 bases left between them. CDR3 length: 12 amino acids. Germline V gene data show CDR1 as SGHNT and CDR2 as YYREEE (reference sequence). The CDR3 protein is CASSLGVYGYTF. CDR3 nucleotides: TGTGCCAGCAGCTTGGGGGTCTATGGCTACACCTTC.

The chain combines TRBV20-1 with TRBJ1-1; perhaps TRBD1 as D (6 bases). The CDR3 loop spans 16 amino acids. V was trimmed by 5 bases and J by 6 bases, leaving 25 bases between them. Germline values: CDR1 DFQATT, CDR2 SNEGSKA (reference sequence). DNA for the CDR3: TGCAGTGCTTGGCTCGTTGGGGGGCCCTTTATATCTGAAGCTTTCTTT. It specifies CSAWLVGGPFISEAFF.

This sequence joins TRBV7-9 and TRBJ2-5; 7 bases map to TRBD2. Germline CDR1 and CDR2: SEHNR and FQNEAQ (reference sequence). V was pared by 8 bases and J by 1 base, with 4 bases of the junction left unmatched. CDR3 size: 13 residues. For the CDR3, the DNA is TGTGCCAGCTCGGCTAGCGGCCAAGAGACCCAGTACTTC. The encoded protein is CASSASGQETQYF.

The chain combines TRBV7-2 with TRBJ1-5; 7 nucleotides line up with TRBD1. Trimming at V came to 4 bases and at J to 5 bases, leaving 8 bases not matched to a gene. The germline V gene has CDR1 SGHTA and CDR2 FQGNSA. The CDR3 length is 15 residues. CDR3 nucleotides: TGTGCCAGCAGCTACTCCGGGACAGAAGATCAGCCCCAGCATTTT. It is translated as CASSYSGTEDQPQHF.

This chain uses TRBV5-4 with TRBJ2-7, with 8 bases aligning to TRBD2. V gave up 3 bases and J gave up 6 bases; unmatched junction bases: 14. Germline V CDR1 and CDR2: SGHNT, YYREEE (reference sequence). CDR3 length equals 16 residues. The CDR3 reads CASSSNGRGLAFEQYF. Here the CDR3 DNA reads TGTGCCAGCAGCTCGAACGGGAGGGGTCTAGCGTTCGAGCAGTACTTC. Together with reference TRBV5-4 and TRBJ2-7, the CDR3 gives the full variable domain: ETGVTQSPTHLIKTRGQQVTLRCSSQSGHNTVSWYQQALGQGPQFIFQYYREEENGRGNFPPRFSGLQFPNYSSELNVNALELDDSALYLCASSSNGRGLAFEQYFGPGTRLTVT.

The V gene is TRBV7-2, the J gene TRBJ2-1; D tentatively fits TRBD1 or TRBD2 (5 bases each). The V end lost 3 bases, the J end lost 3 bases, and 15 bases lay between the germline ends. Per the germline V gene, CDR1 is SGHTA and CDR2 is FQGNSA. CDR3 size: 16 residues. CDR3 coding DNA: TGTGCCAGCAGCTTCTTCCGGGGACGGAACTACAATGAGCAGTTCTTC. Encoded protein: CASSFFRGRNYNEQFF. The full variable domain, rest sourced from reference TRBV7-2 and TRBJ2-1, is GAGVSQSPSNKVTEKGKDVELRCDPISGHTALYWYRQSLGQGLEFLIYFQGNSAPDKSGLPSDRFSAERTGGSVSTLTIQRTQQEDSAVYLCASSFFRGRNYNEQFFGPGTRLTVL.

The sample holds a few counts of this clonotype. J is TRBJ1-6 and V is TRBV20-1; D is possibly TRBD1 (5 bases). Trimming took 2 bases from V and 10 from J, leaving 15 bases between them. Germline CDR1 reads DFQATT; CDR2 reads SNEGSKA (reference sequence). The CDR3 covers 14 residues. The CDR3 protein is CSARMGEKRSPLHF. The CDR3 DNA reads as TGCAGTGCTAGAATGGGGGAGAAGAGATCACCCCTCCACTTT.

There are a few counts of this clonotype. The chain uses TRBV6-1 and TRBJ1-5, with 7 positions matching TRBD1. The CDR3 spans 14 residues. The trim removed 5 bases at V and 3 bases at J, leaving 4 bases unmatched. CDR1 is MNHNS and CDR2 is SASEGT in the germline V gene. The CDR3 coding sequence is TGTGCCAGCAGTACCGACAGGGTCAATCAGCCCCAGCATTTT. This encodes CASSTDRVNQPQHF.

CDR3 sequence reads: CASSGGLAELNEQFF. The CDR3 nucleotides read TGCGCCAGCAGCGGGGGACTAGCGGAACTCAATGAGCAGTTCTTC. The chain uses TRBV5-1 and TRBJ2-1; 11 nucleotides match TRBD2. The CDR3 has 15 amino acids. CDR1 is SGHRS, CDR2 YFSETQ, per germline. Trimming at V came to 4 bases and at J to 6 bases, leaving 6 bases not matched to a gene.